The TCR beta chain described here comes from a study of cytomegalovirus exposure and HLA in healthy donors. Generated by immunoSEQ multiplex PCR, the TCRdb table keeps only in-frame clones and is missing some. The table includes 150,000 to 200,000 clones, roughly four fifths detected once. Per germline, CDR1 LNHNV and CDR2 YYDKDF (reference sequence). The V gene lost 5 bases and the J gene lost 3 bases, with 14 bases spanning the gap. The length of the CDR3 is 14 residues. Sequenced: PBMCs. This TCR was sampled from a woman in her late teens or twenties in good health and CMV-seropositive. The chain joins TRBV15 to TRBJ2-7; the D gene is possibly TRBD2 (5 bases). CDR3 protein: CATSRETIDYEQYF. The CDR3 DNA follows: TGTGCCACCAGCCGGGAAACAATCGACTACGAGCAGTACTTC.